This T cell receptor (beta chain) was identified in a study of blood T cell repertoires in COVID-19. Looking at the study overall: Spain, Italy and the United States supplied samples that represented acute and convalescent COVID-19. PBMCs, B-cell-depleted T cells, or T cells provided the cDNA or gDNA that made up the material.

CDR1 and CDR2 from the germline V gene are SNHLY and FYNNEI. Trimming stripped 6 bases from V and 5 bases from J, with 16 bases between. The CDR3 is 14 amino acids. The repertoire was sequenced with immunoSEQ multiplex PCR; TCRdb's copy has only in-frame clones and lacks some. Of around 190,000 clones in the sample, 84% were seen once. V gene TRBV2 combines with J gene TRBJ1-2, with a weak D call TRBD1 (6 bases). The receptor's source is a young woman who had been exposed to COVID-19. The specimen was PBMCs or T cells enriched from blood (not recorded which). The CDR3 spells CASRRAGVGYGYTF. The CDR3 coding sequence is TGTGCCAGCAGGAGAGCAGGGGTGGGGTATGGCTACACCTTC.